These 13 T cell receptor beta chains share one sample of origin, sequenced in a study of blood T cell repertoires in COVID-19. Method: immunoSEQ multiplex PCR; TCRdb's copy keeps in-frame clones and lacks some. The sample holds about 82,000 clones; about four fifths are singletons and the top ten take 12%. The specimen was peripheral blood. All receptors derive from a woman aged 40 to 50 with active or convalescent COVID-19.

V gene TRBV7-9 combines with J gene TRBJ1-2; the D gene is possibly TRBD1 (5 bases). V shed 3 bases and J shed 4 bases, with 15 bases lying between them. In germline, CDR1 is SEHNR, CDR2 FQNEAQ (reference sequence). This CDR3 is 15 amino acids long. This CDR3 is CASSFLLQGPYGYTF. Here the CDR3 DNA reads TGTGCCAGCAGCTTTTTACTTCAGGGCCCCTATGGCTACACCTTC.

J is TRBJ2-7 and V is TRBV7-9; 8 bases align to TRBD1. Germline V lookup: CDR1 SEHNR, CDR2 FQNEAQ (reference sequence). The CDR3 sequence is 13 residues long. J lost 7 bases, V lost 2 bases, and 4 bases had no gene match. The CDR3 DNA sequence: TGTGCCAGCAGCTTAACAGGGGGACAAGAGCAGTACTTC. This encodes CASSLTGGQEQYF.

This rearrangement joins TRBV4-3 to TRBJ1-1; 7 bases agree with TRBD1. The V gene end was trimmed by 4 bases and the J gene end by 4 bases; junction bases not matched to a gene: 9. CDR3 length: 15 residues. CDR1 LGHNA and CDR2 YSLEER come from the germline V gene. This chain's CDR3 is CASSPRQQGSTEAFF. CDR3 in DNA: TGCGCCAGCAGCCCCCGGCAACAGGGGAGCACTGAAGCTTTCTTT.

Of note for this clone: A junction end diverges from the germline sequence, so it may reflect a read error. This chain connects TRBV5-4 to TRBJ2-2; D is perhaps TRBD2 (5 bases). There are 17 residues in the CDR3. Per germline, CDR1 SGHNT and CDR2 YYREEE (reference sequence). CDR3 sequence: CASSLAGGVTNTRELFF. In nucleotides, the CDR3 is TGTGCCAGCAGCTTGGCCGGAGGAGTCACGAACACCAGGGAGCTGTTTTTT.

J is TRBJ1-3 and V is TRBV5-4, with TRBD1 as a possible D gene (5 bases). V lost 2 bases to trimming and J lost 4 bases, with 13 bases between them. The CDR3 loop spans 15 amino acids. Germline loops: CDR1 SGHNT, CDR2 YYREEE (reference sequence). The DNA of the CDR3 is TGTGCCAGCAGCTTTGGCGGGGGGTACGGAAACACCATATATTTT. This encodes CASSFGGGYGNTIYF.

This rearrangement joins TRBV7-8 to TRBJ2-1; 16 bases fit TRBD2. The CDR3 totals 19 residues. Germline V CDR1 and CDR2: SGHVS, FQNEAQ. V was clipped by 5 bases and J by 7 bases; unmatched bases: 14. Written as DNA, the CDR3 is TGTGCCAGCAGCCCTAGTATAGGGGGACTAGCGGGAGGGAGGAATGAGCAGTTCTTC. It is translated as CASSPSIGGLAGGRNEQFF.

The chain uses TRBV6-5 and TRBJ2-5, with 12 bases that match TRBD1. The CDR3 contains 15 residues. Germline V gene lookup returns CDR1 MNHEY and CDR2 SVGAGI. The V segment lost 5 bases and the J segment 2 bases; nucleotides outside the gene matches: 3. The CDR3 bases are TGTGCCAGCAGTCCGGGACAGGGGGCTCAAGAGACCCAGTACTTC. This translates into CASSPGQGAQETQYF.

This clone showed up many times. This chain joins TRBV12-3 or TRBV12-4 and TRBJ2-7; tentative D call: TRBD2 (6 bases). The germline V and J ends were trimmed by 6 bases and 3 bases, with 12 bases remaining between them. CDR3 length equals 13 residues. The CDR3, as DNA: TGTGCCAGCAGCGGCGGGACGGACTACGAGCAGTACTTC. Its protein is CASSGGTDYEQYF.

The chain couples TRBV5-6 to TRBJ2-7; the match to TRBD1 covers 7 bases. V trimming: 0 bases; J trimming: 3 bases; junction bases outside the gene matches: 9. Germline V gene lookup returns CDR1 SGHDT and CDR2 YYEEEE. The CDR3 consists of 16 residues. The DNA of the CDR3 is TGTGCCAGCAGCTTGGCTATGGGACAGTTAAACTACGAGCAGTACTTC. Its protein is CASSLAMGQLNYEQYF.

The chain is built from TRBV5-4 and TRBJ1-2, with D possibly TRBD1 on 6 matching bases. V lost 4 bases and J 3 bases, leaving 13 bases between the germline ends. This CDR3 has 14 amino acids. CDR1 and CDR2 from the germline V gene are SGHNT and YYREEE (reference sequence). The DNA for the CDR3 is TGTGCCAGCAGCAGACCCGGGACATACTATGGCTACACCTTC. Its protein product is CASSRPGTYYGYTF.

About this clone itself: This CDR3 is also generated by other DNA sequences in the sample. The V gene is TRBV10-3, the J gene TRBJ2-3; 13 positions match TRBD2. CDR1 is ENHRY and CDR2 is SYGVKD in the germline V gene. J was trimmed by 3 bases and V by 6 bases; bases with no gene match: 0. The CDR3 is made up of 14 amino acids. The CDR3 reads CAIRTSGGTDTQYF. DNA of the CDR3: TGTGCCATCAGGACTAGCGGGGGGACAGATACGCAGTATTTT.

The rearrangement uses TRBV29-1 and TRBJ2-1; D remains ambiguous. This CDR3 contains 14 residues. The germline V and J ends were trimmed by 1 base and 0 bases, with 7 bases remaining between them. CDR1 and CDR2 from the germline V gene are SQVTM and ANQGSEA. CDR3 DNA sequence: TGCAGCGTTGAAGGGGCTTTCTCCTACAATGAGCAGTTCTTC. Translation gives CSVEGAFSYNEQFF.

CDR3: CASSLVGNSYEQYF. The DNA of the CDR3 is TGTGCCAGCAGCTTAGTCGGGAACTCCTACGAGCAGTACTTC. The genes are TRBV7-3 and TRBJ2-7; possible D gene TRBD2, 5 bases. This CDR3 spans 14 amino acids. Trimming cost V 2 bases and J 0 bases, with 8 bases left between them. Germline CDR1 is SGHTA and CDR2 is FQGTGA.